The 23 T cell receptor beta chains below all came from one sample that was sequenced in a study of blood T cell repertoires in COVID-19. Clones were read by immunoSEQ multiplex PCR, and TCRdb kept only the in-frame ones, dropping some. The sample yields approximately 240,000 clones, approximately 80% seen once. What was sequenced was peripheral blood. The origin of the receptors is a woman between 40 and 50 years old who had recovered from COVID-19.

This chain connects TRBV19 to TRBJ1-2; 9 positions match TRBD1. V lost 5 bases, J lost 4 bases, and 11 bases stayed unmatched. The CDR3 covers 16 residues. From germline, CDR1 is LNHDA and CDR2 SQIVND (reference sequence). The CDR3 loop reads CASSVRPGQGPYGYTF. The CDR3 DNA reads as TGTGCCAGTAGTGTTCGGCCGGGACAGGGACCCTATGGCTACACCTTC.

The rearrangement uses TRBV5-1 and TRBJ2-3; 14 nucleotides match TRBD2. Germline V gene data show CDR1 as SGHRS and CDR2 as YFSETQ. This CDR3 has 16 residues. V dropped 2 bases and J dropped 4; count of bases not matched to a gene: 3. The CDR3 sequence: CASSFGLAGGADTQYF. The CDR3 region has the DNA TGCGCCAGCAGCTTCGGACTAGCGGGGGGTGCAGATACGCAGTATTTT.

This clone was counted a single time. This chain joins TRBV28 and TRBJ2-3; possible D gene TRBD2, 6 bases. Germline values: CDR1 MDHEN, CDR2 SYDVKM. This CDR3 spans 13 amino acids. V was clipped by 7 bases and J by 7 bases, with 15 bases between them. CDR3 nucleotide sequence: TGTGCCAGCACCAAACATCGGGAGTATACGCAGTATTTT. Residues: CASTKHREYTQYF.

The CDR3 is CASSREAGEVDNTDTQYF. The CDR3 DNA is TGTGCCAGCAGCCGTGAGGCGGGGGAGGTGGATAACACAGATACGCAGTATTTT. The chain links TRBV3-1 (or the pseudogene TRBV3-2) to TRBJ2-3; 7 bases map to TRBD2. Germline V gene lookup returns CDR1 LGHDT and CDR2 YNNKEL (reference sequence). This CDR3 is built from 18 residues. J gave up 2 bases and V 4 bases, and 15 bases lay outside the gene matches.

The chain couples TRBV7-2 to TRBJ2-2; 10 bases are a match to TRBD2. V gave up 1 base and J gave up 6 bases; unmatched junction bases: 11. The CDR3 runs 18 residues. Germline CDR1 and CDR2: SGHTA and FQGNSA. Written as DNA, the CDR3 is TGTGCCAGCAGCTTAGACAGTCTAGCGGGGGAAAAGGCCGGGGAGCTGTTTTTT. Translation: CASSLDSLAGEKAGELFF.

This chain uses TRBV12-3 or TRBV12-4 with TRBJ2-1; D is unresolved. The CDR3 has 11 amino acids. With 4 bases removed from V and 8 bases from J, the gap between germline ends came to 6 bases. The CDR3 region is CASSSSYEQFF. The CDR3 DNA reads TGTGCCAGCAGTTCGAGCTATGAGCAGTTCTTC.

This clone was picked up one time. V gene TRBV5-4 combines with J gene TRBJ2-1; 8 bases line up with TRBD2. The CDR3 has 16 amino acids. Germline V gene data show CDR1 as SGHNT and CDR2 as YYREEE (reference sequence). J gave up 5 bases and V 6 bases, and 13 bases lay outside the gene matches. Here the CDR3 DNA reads TGTGCCAGCAATTCTGGTGGGGTAGCGGGGAACAATGAGCAGTTCTTC. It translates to CASNSGGVAGNNEQFF.

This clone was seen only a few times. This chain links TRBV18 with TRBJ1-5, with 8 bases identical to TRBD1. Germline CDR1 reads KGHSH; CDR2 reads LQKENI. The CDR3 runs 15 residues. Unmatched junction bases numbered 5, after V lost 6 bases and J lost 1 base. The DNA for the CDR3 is TGTGCCAGCTCCCCGGACAGGGACAGCAATCAGCCCCAGCATTTT. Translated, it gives CASSPDRDSNQPQHF.

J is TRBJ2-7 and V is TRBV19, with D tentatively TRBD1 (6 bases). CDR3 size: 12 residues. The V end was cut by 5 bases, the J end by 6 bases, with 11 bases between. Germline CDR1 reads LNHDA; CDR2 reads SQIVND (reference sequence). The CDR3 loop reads CASSAFRGEQYF. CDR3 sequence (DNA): TGTGCCAGTAGTGCGTTCAGGGGCGAGCAGTACTTC. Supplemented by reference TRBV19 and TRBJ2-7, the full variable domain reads DGGITQSPKYLFRKEGQNVTLSCEQNLNHDAMYWYRQDPGQGLRLIYYSQIVNDFQKGDIAEGYSVSREKKESFPLTVTSAQKNPTAFYLCASSAFRGEQYFGPGTRLTVT.

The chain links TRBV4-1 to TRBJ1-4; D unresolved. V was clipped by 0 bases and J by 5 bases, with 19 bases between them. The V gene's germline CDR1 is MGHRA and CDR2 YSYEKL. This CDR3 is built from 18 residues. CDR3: CASSQDSIRGYQNEKLFF. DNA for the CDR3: TGCGCCAGCAGCCAAGATAGCATCCGCGGATACCAAAATGAAAAACTGTTTTTT.

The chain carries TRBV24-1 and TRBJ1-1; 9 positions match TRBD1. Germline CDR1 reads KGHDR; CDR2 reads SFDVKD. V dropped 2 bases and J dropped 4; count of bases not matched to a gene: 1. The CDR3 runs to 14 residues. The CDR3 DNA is TGTGCCACCAGTGATTCGACAGGGGGCACTGAAGCTTTCTTT. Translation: CATSDSTGGTEAFF.

This chain's CDR3 is CASSLGDRYTEAFF. CDR3 DNA: TGCGCCAGCAGCTTGGGCGACAGATACACTGAAGCTTTCTTT. The chain links TRBV5-1 to TRBJ1-1; perhaps TRBD1 as D (5 bases). This CDR3 contains 14 residues. The V gene's germline CDR1 is SGHRS and CDR2 YFSETQ. The ends were cut back, 0 bases at V and 3 bases at J, with 9 bases in the middle.

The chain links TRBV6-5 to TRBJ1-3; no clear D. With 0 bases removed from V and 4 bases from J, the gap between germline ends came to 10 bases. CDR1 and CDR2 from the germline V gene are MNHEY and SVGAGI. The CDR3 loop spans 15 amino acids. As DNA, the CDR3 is TGTGCCAGCAGTTACTCGGAGGGCATGGGAAACACCATATATTTT. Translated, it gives CASSYSEGMGNTIYF.

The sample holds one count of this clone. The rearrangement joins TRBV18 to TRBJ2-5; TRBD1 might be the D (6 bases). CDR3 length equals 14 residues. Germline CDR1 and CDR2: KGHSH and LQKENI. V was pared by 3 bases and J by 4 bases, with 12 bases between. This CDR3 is CASSPDTGLETQYF. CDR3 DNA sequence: TGTGCCAGCTCACCGGATACAGGGCTAGAGACCCAGTACTTC.

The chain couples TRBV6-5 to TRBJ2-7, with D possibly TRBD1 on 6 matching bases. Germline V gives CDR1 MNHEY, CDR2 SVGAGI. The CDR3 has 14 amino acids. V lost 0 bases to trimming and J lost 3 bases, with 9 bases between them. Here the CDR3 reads CASSYSPDSYEQYF. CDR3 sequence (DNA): TGTGCCAGCAGTTACTCGCCGGACAGCTACGAGCAGTACTTC.

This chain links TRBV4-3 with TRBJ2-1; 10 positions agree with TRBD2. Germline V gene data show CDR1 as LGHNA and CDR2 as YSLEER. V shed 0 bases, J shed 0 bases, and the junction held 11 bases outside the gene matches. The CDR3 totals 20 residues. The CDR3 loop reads CASSQERLAGYFSSYNEQFF. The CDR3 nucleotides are TGCGCCAGCAGCCAAGAAAGACTAGCGGGTTATTTTAGCTCCTACAATGAGCAGTTCTTC.

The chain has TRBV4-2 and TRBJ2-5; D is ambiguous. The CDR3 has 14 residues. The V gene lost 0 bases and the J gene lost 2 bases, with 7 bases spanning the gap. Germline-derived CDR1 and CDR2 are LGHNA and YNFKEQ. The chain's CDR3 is CASSQDRTQETQYF. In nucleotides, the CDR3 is TGTGCCAGCAGCCAAGACCGCACACAAGAGACCCAGTACTTC.

The CDR3 sequence is CASSYSAGGATIMNTEAFF. In DNA, the CDR3 is TGTGCCAGCAGTTATTCTGCAGGGGGCGCGACGATCATGAACACTGAAGCTTTCTTT. The V and J genes are TRBV6-2 or TRBV6-3 and TRBJ1-1; 8 nucleotides match TRBD1. The CDR3 contains 19 residues. The trim removed 3 bases at V and 0 bases at J, leaving 15 bases unmatched. Per germline, CDR1 MNHEY and CDR2 SVGEGT.

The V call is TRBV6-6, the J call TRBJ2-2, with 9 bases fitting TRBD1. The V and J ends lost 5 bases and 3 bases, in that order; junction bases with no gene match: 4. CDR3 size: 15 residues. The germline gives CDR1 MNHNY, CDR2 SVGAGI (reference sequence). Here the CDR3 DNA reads TGTGCCAGCAGTCACGGGACAGGGTACACCGGGGAGCTGTTTTTT. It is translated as CASSHGTGYTGELFF.

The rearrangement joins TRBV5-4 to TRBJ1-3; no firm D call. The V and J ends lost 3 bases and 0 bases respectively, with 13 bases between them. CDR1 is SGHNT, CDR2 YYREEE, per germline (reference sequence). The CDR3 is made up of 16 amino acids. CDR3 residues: CASSSLTQSSGNTIYF. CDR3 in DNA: TGTGCCAGCAGCTCCCTGACACAGAGCTCTGGAAACACCATATATTTT.

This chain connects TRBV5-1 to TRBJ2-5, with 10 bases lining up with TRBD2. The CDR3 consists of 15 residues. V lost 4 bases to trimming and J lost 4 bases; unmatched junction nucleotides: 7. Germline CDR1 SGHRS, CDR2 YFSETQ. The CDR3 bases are TGCGCCAGCAGCGGAGGGACTAGCGCAGGAGAGACCCAGTACTTC. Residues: CASSGGTSAGETQYF.

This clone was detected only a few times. CDR3 in DNA: TGTGCCAGCGGAGGTTATGGCTACACCTTC. It encodes CASGGYGYTF. The chain links TRBV9 to TRBJ1-2; D ambiguous. Trimming left V 7 bases short and J 5 bases short, with 6 bases between. Germline lookup yields CDR1 SGDLS and CDR2 YYNGEE. The CDR3 runs to 10 residues.

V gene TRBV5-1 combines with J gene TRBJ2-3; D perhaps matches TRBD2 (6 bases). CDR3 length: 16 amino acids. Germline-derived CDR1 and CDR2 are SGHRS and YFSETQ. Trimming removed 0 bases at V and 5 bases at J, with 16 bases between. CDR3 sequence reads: CASSLGRGSGRDTQYF. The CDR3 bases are TGCGCCAGCAGCTTGGGGCGGGGTAGCGGCCGAGATACGCAGTATTTT.